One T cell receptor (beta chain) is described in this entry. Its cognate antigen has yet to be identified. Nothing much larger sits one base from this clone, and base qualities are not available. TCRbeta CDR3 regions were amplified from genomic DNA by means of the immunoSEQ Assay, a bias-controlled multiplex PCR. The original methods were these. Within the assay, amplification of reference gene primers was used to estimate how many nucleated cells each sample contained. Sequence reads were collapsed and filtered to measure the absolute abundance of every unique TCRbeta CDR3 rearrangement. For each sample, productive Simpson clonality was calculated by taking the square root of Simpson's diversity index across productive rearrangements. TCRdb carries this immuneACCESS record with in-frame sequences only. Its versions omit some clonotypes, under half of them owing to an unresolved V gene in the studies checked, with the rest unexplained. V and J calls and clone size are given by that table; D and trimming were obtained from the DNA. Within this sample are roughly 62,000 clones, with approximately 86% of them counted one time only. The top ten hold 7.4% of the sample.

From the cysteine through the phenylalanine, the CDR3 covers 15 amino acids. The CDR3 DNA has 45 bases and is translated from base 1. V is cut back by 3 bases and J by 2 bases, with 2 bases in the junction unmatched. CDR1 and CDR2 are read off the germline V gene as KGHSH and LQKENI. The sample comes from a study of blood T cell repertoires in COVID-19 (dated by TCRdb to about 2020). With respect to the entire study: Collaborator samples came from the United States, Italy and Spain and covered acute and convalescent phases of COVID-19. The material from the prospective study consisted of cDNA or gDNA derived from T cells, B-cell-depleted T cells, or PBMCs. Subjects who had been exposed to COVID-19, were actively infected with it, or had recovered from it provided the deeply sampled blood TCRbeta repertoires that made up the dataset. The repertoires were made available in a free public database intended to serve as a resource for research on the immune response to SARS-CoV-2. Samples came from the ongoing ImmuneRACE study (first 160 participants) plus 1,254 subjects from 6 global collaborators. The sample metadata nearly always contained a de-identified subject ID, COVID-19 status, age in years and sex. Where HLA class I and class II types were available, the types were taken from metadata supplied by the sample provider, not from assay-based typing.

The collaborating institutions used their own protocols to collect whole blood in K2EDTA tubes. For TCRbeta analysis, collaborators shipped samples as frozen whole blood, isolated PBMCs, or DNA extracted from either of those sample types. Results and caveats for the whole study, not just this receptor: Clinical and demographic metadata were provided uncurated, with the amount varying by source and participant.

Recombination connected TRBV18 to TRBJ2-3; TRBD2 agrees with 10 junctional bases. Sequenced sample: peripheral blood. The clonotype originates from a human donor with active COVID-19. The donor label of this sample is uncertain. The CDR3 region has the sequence CASSPTSGNTDTQYF. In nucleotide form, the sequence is TGTGCCAGCTCACCCACTAGCGGGAACACAGATACGCAGTATTTT.